Each of the 28 T cell receptor beta chains below was sequenced from the same sample in a study of cytomegalovirus exposure and HLA in healthy donors. The primer mix had 60 Vbeta and 13 Jbeta primers. Sequencing used immunoSEQ multiplex PCR; TCRdb keeps in-frame clones, though not all of them. Seen in this sample are around 150,000 clones; the ten most common clones hold 1% to 1.5%. The sequencing input was PBMCs. All receptors come from a woman between 55 and 75 years old in good health and CMV-seronegative.

The rearrangement joins TRBV7-2 to TRBJ1-2; D remains unclear. From germline, CDR1 is SGHTA and CDR2 FQGNSA. There are 15 residues in the CDR3. Trimming pared 2 bases from V and 0 bases from J, leaving 10 bases between. CDR3 sequence (DNA): TGTGCCAGCAGCTTAACGAGGGCAGCTAACTATGGCTACACCTTC. Translating it yields CASSLTRAANYGYTF.

This chain links TRBV19 with TRBJ2-7; tentatively, D is TRBD1 (5 bases). The CDR3 has 14 amino acids. Germline V gene lookup returns CDR1 LNHDA and CDR2 SQIVND (reference sequence). V was trimmed by 5 bases and J by 0 bases, leaving 11 bases between them. The CDR3 is CASSSGQASYEQYF. DNA for the CDR3: TGTGCCAGTAGTTCCGGACAAGCCTCCTACGAGCAGTACTTC.

The chain has TRBV27 and TRBJ2-5; D is perhaps TRBD1 (5 bases). The CDR3 is made up of 14 amino acids. Trimming shortened V by 2 bases and J by 1 base, and 8 bases separated the two germline ends. CDR1 MNHEY and CDR2 SMNVEV come from the germline V gene (reference sequence). CDR3 nucleotides: TGTGCCAGCAGTTTACGACAGCCCCAAGAGACCCAGTACTTC. As protein: CASSLRQPQETQYF.

The rearrangement links TRBV9 to TRBJ2-7; 8 nucleotides align to TRBD1. CDR3 length: 15 amino acids. V was pared by 0 bases and J by 2 bases, with 4 bases of the junction left unmatched. Germline CDR1 SGDLS, CDR2 YYNGEE. CDR3 sequence (DNA): TGTGCCAGCAGCGTAGCTGGGACAGGTACCTACGAGCAGTACTTC. This gives the protein CASSVAGTGTYEQYF.

The CDR3 sequence: CASSLSGTGYEQYF. The CDR3 DNA reads as TGCGCCAGCAGCTTGTCGGGTACGGGCTACGAGCAGTACTTC. The chain uses TRBV5-1 and TRBJ2-7; D gene ambiguous. Trimming took off 1 base at V and 3 bases at J, with 11 bases between the two ends. Looked up from germline, CDR1 is SGHRS and CDR2 is YFSETQ. The CDR3 has 14 residues. Based on the CDR3 plus reference TRBV5-1 and TRBJ2-7, the full variable domain is KAGVTQTPRYLIKTRGQQVTLSCSPISGHRSVSWYQQTPGQGLQFLFEYFSETQRNKGNFPGRFSGRQFSNSRSEMNVSTLELGDSALYLCASSLSGTGYEQYFGPGTRLTVT.

This chain joins TRBV27 and TRBJ2-7; 9 bases align to TRBD1. Germline lookup yields CDR1 MNHEY and CDR2 SMNVEV (reference sequence). CDR3 size: 14 residues. Germline trimming cut 6 bases from V and 2 bases from J; bases unmatched to any gene: 5. The DNA of the CDR3 is TGTGCCAGCAGATTACAGGGGGCCACCTACGAGCAGTACTTC. Translated, it gives CASRLQGATYEQYF.

The V and J genes are TRBV6-5 and TRBJ1-6; D may be TRBD1 (6 bases). There are 15 residues in the CDR3. Germline V gene lookup returns CDR1 MNHEY and CDR2 SVGAGI. V lost 6 bases to trimming and J lost 10 bases, with 19 bases between them. The CDR3 here is CASRLNRVRGSPLHF. CDR3 bases: TGTGCCAGCAGGTTGAACAGGGTTCGGGGATCACCCCTCCACTTT.

CDR3 nucleotides: TGTGCCAGCAGCTCGGGACTAGCGGGAGGGTCCTACAATGAGCAGTTCTTC. This sequence encodes CASSSGLAGGSYNEQFF. V usage is TRBV7-9 and J usage is TRBJ2-1; TRBD2 agrees at 16 bases. This CDR3 comprises 17 residues. The junction had 1 base not matched to a gene; V was cut back by 4 bases and J by 1 base. From germline, CDR1 is SEHNR and CDR2 FQNEAQ (reference sequence).

The chain is built from TRBV5-6 and TRBJ2-7, with a possible D match to TRBD1 (5 bases). The CDR3 covers 14 residues. V lost 2 bases, J lost 3 bases, and 12 bases lay in between. The germline V gene encodes CDR1 SGHDT and CDR2 YYEEEE. The CDR3 DNA reads TGTGCCAGCAGCTTAGCAGGGTCAAACTACGAGCAGTACTTC. It encodes CASSLAGSNYEQYF.

The chain couples TRBV7-6 to TRBJ2-2; 11 nucleotides line up with TRBD1. CDR1 is SGHVS and CDR2 is FNYEAQ in the germline V gene. The CDR3 has 17 residues. V lost 5 bases and J lost 0; bases outside the gene matches: 5. The CDR3 DNA is TGTGCCAGCAGCCAACGGGACAGGGGGGCGAACACCGGGGAGCTGTTTTTT. This sequence encodes CASSQRDRGANTGELFF. The complete variable domain, with remaining parts taken from reference TRBV7-6 and TRBJ2-2, reads GAGVSQSPRYKVTKRGQDVALRCDPISGHVSLYWYRQALGQGPEFLTYFNYEAQQDKSGLPNDRFSAERPEGSISTLTIQRTEQRDSAMYRCASSQRDRGANTGELFFGEGSRLTVL.

This chain uses TRBV25-1 with TRBJ2-1, with TRBD1 matching 7 bases. V dropped 6 bases and J dropped 8; count of bases not matched to a gene: 13. The CDR3 sequence is 15 residues long. Germline V lookup: CDR1 MGHDK, CDR2 SYGVNS. CDR3 sequence reads: CASSLDRVRVDEQFF. In DNA, the CDR3 is TGTGCCAGCAGCCTTGACAGGGTAAGGGTTGATGAGCAGTTCTTC.

Worth noting for this clone: The same CDR3 also results from other DNA sequences found in this sample. This chain connects TRBV29-1 to TRBJ2-5, with 10 bases that match TRBD2. CDR3 length: 12 amino acids. Unmatched junction bases numbered 0, after V lost 6 bases and J lost 2 bases. Germline V lookup: CDR1 SQVTM, CDR2 ANQGSEA. This CDR3 reads CSVAGGQETQYF. The DNA of the CDR3 is TGCAGCGTAGCGGGGGGGCAAGAGACCCAGTACTTC. The full variable domain, in which reference TRBV29-1 and TRBJ2-5 provide the parts outside the CDR3, is SAVISQKPSRDICQRGTSLTIQCQVDSQVTMMFWYRQQPGQSLTLIATANQGSEATYESGFVIDKFPISRPNLTFSTLTVSNMSPEDSSIYLCSVAGGQETQYFGPGTRLLVL.

This chain connects TRBV15 to TRBJ2-5, with 7 bases lining up with TRBD2. The CDR3 sequence is 19 residues long. J lost 1 base, V lost 2 bases, and 16 bases had no gene match. Germline V gives CDR1 LNHNV, CDR2 YYDKDF (reference sequence). CDR3 sequence reads: CATSRLSVRTRSLQETQYF. DNA for the CDR3: TGTGCCACCAGCAGATTATCGGTCCGGACTAGAAGCCTCCAAGAGACCCAGTACTTC.

V and J are TRBV6-1 and TRBJ1-3, with 8 bases identical to TRBD1. The V and J ends lost 4 bases and 2 bases, in that order; junction bases with no gene match: 7. This CDR3 contains 16 residues. Germline values: CDR1 MNHNS, CDR2 SASEGT. The CDR3 DNA reads TGTGCCAGCAGTGCAGGGTGGACAGGGCCTGGAAACACCATATATTTT. Its translation: CASSAGWTGPGNTIYF.

The J gene is TRBJ2-1, the V gene TRBV4-3, with 12 bases fitting TRBD2. The germline V gene encodes CDR1 LGHNA and CDR2 YSLEER. The CDR3 contains 15 residues. V lost 0 bases, J lost 9 bases, and 3 bases stayed unmatched. The CDR3: CASSQDPSGRGEQFF. The CDR3, as DNA: TGCGCCAGCAGCCAAGATCCTAGCGGGAGGGGTGAGCAGTTCTTC.

The chain uses TRBV5-8 and TRBJ2-5, with D possibly TRBD1 on 5 matching bases. The V gene lost 0 bases and the J gene lost 3 bases, with 6 bases spanning the gap. Germline CDR1 reads SGHTS; CDR2 reads YDEGEE. This CDR3 contains 13 residues. CDR3 sequence reads: CASSLGREETQYF. The CDR3 DNA is TGTGCCAGCAGCTTGGGCAGGGAAGAGACCCAGTACTTC. Full variable domain (rest looked up from reference TRBV5-8 and TRBJ2-5): EAGVTQSPTHLIKTRGQQATLRCSPISGHTSVYWYQQALGLGLQFLLWYDEGEERNRGNFPPRFSGRQFPNYSSELNVNALELEDSALYLCASSLGREETQYFGPGTRLLVL.

This chain connects TRBV2 to TRBJ2-7; D possibly corresponds to TRBD2 (7 bases). Deletions cut 1 base from V and 2 bases from J, with 12 bases between. The CDR3 sequence is 15 residues long. Germline values: CDR1 SNHLY, CDR2 FYNNEI. The CDR3 DNA sequence: TGTGCCAGCAGTGAAGAGGGGGGGCTCCCCTACGAGCAGTACTTC. It codes for CASSEEGGLPYEQYF. The full variable domain, in which reference TRBV2 and TRBJ2-7 provide the parts outside the CDR3, is EPEVTQTPSHQVTQMGQEVILRCVPISNHLYFYWYRQILGQKVEFLVSFYNNEISEKSEIFDDQFSVERPDGSNFTLKIRSTKLEDSAMYFCASSEEGGLPYEQYFGPGTRLTVT.

The genes are TRBV10-3 and TRBJ1-1; TRBD1 aligns across 11 bases. V shed 0 bases, J shed 11 bases, and the junction held 8 bases outside the gene matches. CDR1 ENHRY and CDR2 SYGVKD come from the germline V gene. CDR3 size: 15 residues. The DNA for the CDR3 is TGTGCCATCAGTGAGTCAAGGACAGGGGGCGCGGGGGCTTTCTTT. Translated, it gives CAISESRTGGAGAFF.

This chain connects TRBV5-1 to TRBJ1-2, with D possibly matching TRBD1 (6 bases). The CDR3 totals 15 residues. The V end was cut by 2 bases, the J end by 1 base, with 12 bases between. Germline CDR1 SGHRS, CDR2 YFSETQ. The CDR3 is CASSFTGSLNYGYTF. CDR3 nucleotides: TGCGCCAGCAGCTTCACAGGGAGCCTTAACTATGGCTACACCTTC.

CDR3 protein: CASSNLGREDFF. The CDR3 DNA reads as TGTGCCAGCAGCAATCTGGGGAGGGAGGATTTCTTT. The chain recombines TRBV7-9 with TRBJ1-1; no definite D call. This CDR3 is 12 amino acids long. Looked up from germline, CDR1 is SEHNR and CDR2 is FQNEAQ (reference sequence). V dropped 5 bases and J dropped 13 bases, with 17 bases sitting between them.

This chain joins TRBV6-5 and TRBJ2-5; 8 bases fit TRBD1. V lost 6 bases and J lost 5; bases outside the gene matches: 11. Germline CDR1 reads MNHEY; CDR2 reads SVGAGI. The CDR3 loop spans 15 amino acids. The DNA of the CDR3 is TGTGCCAGCAGATCCCAGTGGGGACAGGTGGAGACCCAGTACTTC. Amino acids: CASRSQWGQVETQYF.

Concerning this clone: The germline gene is not matched at one end of the junction; a read error may be the cause. J is TRBJ1-5 and V is TRBV2; 7 bases match TRBD1. This CDR3 comprises 13 residues. Per germline, CDR1 SNHLY and CDR2 FYNNEI. CDR3 nucleotides: TGTGCCAGCAGCGAAGACAGGGTTGAGCCCCAGCATTTT. This codes for CASSEDRVEPQHF.

This chain joins TRBV5-4 and TRBJ2-7, with D perhaps matching TRBD2 (5 bases). Germline-derived CDR1 and CDR2 are SGHNT and YYREEE (reference sequence). CDR3 length: 15 residues. The V end was cut by 0 bases, the J end by 7 bases, with 17 bases between. The DNA of the CDR3 is TGTGCCAGCAGCTTGGACGAAGGGAAGACGGGGGAGCAGTACTTC. It encodes CASSLDEGKTGEQYF.

V gene TRBV28 combines with J gene TRBJ2-2; TRBD2 is a possible D gene (6 bases). Trimming left V 3 bases short and J 3 bases short, with 8 bases between. Germline V gene sequence: CDR1 MDHEN, CDR2 SYDVKM. This CDR3 has 14 amino acids. The CDR3 loop is CASSLGGYTGELFF. The CDR3 DNA is TGTGCCAGCAGTTTGGGGGGATACACCGGGGAGCTGTTTTTT.

The J gene is TRBJ1-4, the V gene TRBV5-6; 12 bases align to TRBD1. Germline assignment: CDR1 SGHDT and CDR2 YYEEEE. Trimming cost V 4 bases and J 7 bases; bases outside gene matches: 5. The CDR3 sequence is 15 residues long. CDR3 coding DNA: TGTGCCAGCAGCACGGGACAGGGGGCGGGTGAAAAACTGTTTTTT. This gives the protein CASSTGQGAGEKLFF.

The CDR3: CAGRQSLNTEAFF. DNA for the CDR3: TGTGCCGGTAGACAGTCGTTGAACACTGAAGCTTTCTTT. V usage is TRBV2 and J usage is TRBJ1-1, with D tentatively TRBD1 (5 bases). Germline V gene sequence: CDR1 SNHLY, CDR2 FYNNEI. The CDR3 covers 13 residues. V lost 11 bases to trimming and J lost 0 bases, with 13 bases between them. Based on the CDR3 plus reference TRBV2 and TRBJ1-1, the full variable domain is EPEVTQTPSHQVTQMGQEVILRCVPISNHLYFYWYRQILGQKVEFLVSFYNNEISEKSEIFDDQFSVERPDGSNFTLKIRSTKLEDSAMYFCAGRQSLNTEAFFGQGTRLTVV.

This rearrangement joins TRBV28 to TRBJ1-6, with 7 bases matching TRBD1. Germline V lookup: CDR1 MDHEN, CDR2 SYDVKM. J was trimmed by 9 bases and V by 8 bases; bases with no gene match: 13. The CDR3 is made up of 15 amino acids. The CDR3 here is CASYTGALTGSPLHF. The CDR3 nucleotides are TGTGCCAGCTACACAGGGGCTTTGACCGGTTCACCCCTCCACTTT.

The J gene is TRBJ2-7, the V gene TRBV11-3, with 10 bases identical to TRBD2. The germline CDR1 and CDR2 sequences are SGHNT and YENEEA. V shed 1 base, J shed 5 bases, and the junction held 5 bases outside the gene matches. The CDR3 sequence is 15 residues long. The CDR3 reads CASSLGTSGDHEQYF. CDR3 DNA: TGTGCCAGCAGCTTAGGAACTAGCGGGGACCACGAGCAGTACTTC.